This T cell receptor (beta chain) is drawn from a study of T cell responses to AZD1222 COVID-19 vaccine (dated by TCRdb to the early 2020s). In the study overall: TCR sequencing covered fewer than 250 trial participants: 207 given two doses of AZD1222 and around 26 given two doses of MenACWY control vaccine. Trial participants were enrolled into age subgroups of 18-55, 56-69 and 70-plus years, which contained about 150, 27 and 61 TCR-sequenced participants, respectively.

Note on this clone: Its specific antigen is unknown. Within one base of it there is no much larger clone, and no base qualities were kept.

The CDR3 regions of human TCRbeta chains were subjected to immunosequencing. On the authors' methods: Repertoire TCRs were checked for matches against a reference library of SARS-CoV-2-specific TCRs that had been generated using the MIRA antigen-specificity platform. Breadth was defined as the fraction of unique TCRs that were SARS-CoV-2-associated, and depth was defined as the fraction of total T cells that were SARS-CoV-2-associated. Using the MIRA data, each spike-specific TCR was assigned both to the spike region to which the TCR was reactive and to a CD4 or CD8 class. Log10-transformed breadth and depth values were compared by one-way ANOVA with Sidak's multiple comparisons tests. The clones in this table, taken by TCRdb from immuneACCESS, are in-frame only. Not every clone is retained; where verified, under half of the shortfall comes from an unresolved V gene, and the cause of the rest is unknown. That table supplies the V and J calls and clone size; D and trimming were determined from the DNA. The sample profile shows about 120,000 clones; roughly 90% of them were found once. The ten largest account for about 8% of the sample.

Study-level results and caveats: Reportedly, close to half of the unique spike-specific TCRs recognized epitopes lying outside the regions that are mutated in the B.1.351 and B.1.1.7 variants. The 56-69-year group was small, and its depth increase did not reach significance, likely because of low power. Conclusions about previously exposed vaccinees are limited, since just five or six AZD1222 recipients were seropositive for SARS-CoV-2 at baseline. Vaccine-associated CD4 TCRs spanned the whole spike protein, with dominant responses in regions 160-218 and 743-854. Most participants were white British and females outnumbered males, and the authors suggested that clonal diversity may have been underestimated. After two AZD1222 doses, spike-specific TCR breadth and depth were significantly higher than at day 0 and than in MenACWY recipients. Because no day 14 peak-response samples were available, the repertoires could be characterized only after the peak T cell response.

The time point label corresponds to: about 28 days (+/-7) after the second vaccine dose. AZD1222 recipients with second doses at about 4 weeks or about 12 weeks were pooled, because spike-specific TCR depth and breadth did not differ between schedules. The vaccinee samples were drawn from two UK trials, COV001 and COV002, one of which was a single-blind randomized controlled phase 2/3 trial testing AZD1222 (ChAdOx1 nCoV-19) in healthy adults. For TCRbeta chain sequencing, PBMC samples from trial participants were taken at day 0 and at day 28 after the second dose. V ends up 3 bases short and J 4 bases short, with an unmatched junction base count of 9. CDR1 and CDR2, per the germline V gene, are SGHRS and YFSETQ. The CDR3 runs 16 amino acids, cysteine and phenylalanine included. The CDR3 DNA has 48 bases and is translated from base 1.

Here the sequenced sample was peripheral blood, taken 28 days after the second AZD1222 dose. The source is an adult who received the AZD1222 COVID-19 vaccine. The sequence links TRBV5-1 to TRBJ2-7, with 11 central nucleotides matching TRBD2. At the DNA level, the sequence is TGCGCCAGCAGCTACGGACTAGCGGGTGGAGCTTACGAGCAGTACTTC. Its translation is CASSYGLAGGAYEQYF.